Detailed here is one T cell receptor (beta chain). The antigen is unknown. Using constant-segment primers, 5'RACE produced TCR alpha and TCR beta cDNA libraries carrying sample barcodes and UMIs. MiXCR, applied by TCRdb to the 5' RACE reads, yields one record per CDR3 protein. Of tens of thousands of distinct CDR3 sequences listed, around 13% are singletons. The entry originates in a study of T-cell memory formation after mild COVID-19. Background on the study: The TCR clusters were mostly specific to one donor.

Germline loops: CDR1 SGHVS, CDR2 FQNEAQ. The V end lost 5 bases, the J end lost 0 bases, and 13 bases lay between the germline ends. The CDR3 sequence is 15 residues long. Whole-study results and caveats: CD4/CD8 balance characterized clones contracting day 15 to 85, and CD4+ skew characterized later expanders.

The sample was PBMCs or a T cell subset sorted from them (not recorded which). The receptor was derived from a man younger than 30 who had mild COVID-19 (a few samples of this study predate the infection). Cell type and time point are not known. The gene calls are TRBV7-8 and TRBJ2-5, with D tentatively TRBD2 (7 bases). The CDR3 region has the DNA TGTGCCAGCAGCAGGAGGGGGGGGGACCAAGAGACCCAGTACTTC. As protein: CASSRRGGDQETQYF.